Listed below are T cell receptor beta chains from one sample, sequenced in a study of OX40 agonist ivuxolimab in advanced cancers. Repertoires were generated with immunoSEQ multiplex PCR, while TCRdb's copy carries only in-frame clones and drops some. The sample includes approximately 61,000 clones, 70% to 90% seen only once; the top ten take approximately 1.3%. The sample consisted of CD4+ or CD8+ T cells sorted from blood, taken in a trial of the OX40 agonist ivuxolimab. Source of these receptors: an adult with an advanced solid tumor such as melanoma, head and neck, liver or kidney cancer. Each CDR3 is given with its conserved first and last residue. The order of the fields is V gene, CDR3 length, J gene, clone size, D gene, CDR3 DNA, CDR3 protein. The D gene is left open where the match is weak. Clone size is not always given. Where it is, it says once, few, many or a class for expanded clones.

v_gene: TRBV7-9
len: 13
j_gene: TRBJ1-5
abundance: -
d_gene: -
CDR3nt: TGTGCCAGCAGCTTAGGGGGAGATCAGCCCCAGCATTTT
CDR3aa: CASSLGGDQPQHF

v_gene: TRBV9
len: 13
j_gene: TRBJ1-1
abundance: -
d_gene: -
CDR3nt: TGTGCCAGCAGCGTAAGGAGGGACACTGAAGCTTTCTTT
CDR3aa: CASSVRRDTEAFF

v_gene: TRBV5-1
len: 15
j_gene: TRBJ1-4
abundance: -
d_gene: TRBD1
CDR3nt: TGCGCCAGCAGCTTAGGGGGCCAGACTAATGAAAAACTGTTTTTT
CDR3aa: CASSLGGQTNEKLFF

v_gene: TRBV21-1
len: 16
j_gene: TRBJ1-1
abundance: -
d_gene: -
CDR3nt: TGTGCCAGCAGCAACCCTGAGACAGACGGGAACACTGAAGCTTTCTTT
CDR3aa: CASSNPETDGNTEAFF

v_gene: TRBV4-3
len: 17
j_gene: TRBJ2-1
abundance: -
d_gene: TRBD2
CDR3nt: TGCGCCAGCAGCCAAGAGACCACTAGCGGGCCCGCGAGTGAGCAGTTCTTC
CDR3aa: CASSQETTSGPASEQFF

v_gene: TRBV4-3
len: 13
j_gene: TRBJ1-1
abundance: once
d_gene: -
CDR3nt: TGCGCCAGCAGCCAAGATCAAGAAACTGAAGCTTTCTTT
CDR3aa: CASSQDQETEAFF

v_gene: TRBV7-9
len: 14
j_gene: TRBJ1-1
abundance: -
d_gene: -
CDR3nt: TGTGCCAGCAGCTTATTGATGGACGGCAATGAAGCTTTCTTT
CDR3aa: CASSLLMDGNEAFF

v_gene: TRBV4-1
len: 16
j_gene: TRBJ2-6
abundance: -
d_gene: -
CDR3nt: TGCGCCAGCAGCCAAGGGTTGGGTGCGGGGGCCAACGTCCTGACTTTC
CDR3aa: CASSQGLGAGANVLTF

v_gene: TRBV30
len: 12
j_gene: TRBJ1-1
abundance: few
d_gene: -
CDR3nt: TGTGCCTGGAGTCCGGGAACTACGCAAGCTTTCTTT
CDR3aa: CAWSPGTTQAFF

v_gene: TRBV30
len: 14
j_gene: TRBJ1-2
abundance: -
d_gene: -
CDR3nt: TGTGCCTGGAGTCAGGGACCGATTAACTATGGCTACACCTTC
CDR3aa: CAWSQGPINYGYTF

v_gene: TRBV5-8
len: 15
j_gene: TRBJ1-2
abundance: -
d_gene: -
CDR3nt: TGTGCCAGCAGCTTGGGTCCAAGAGGATCCTATGGCTACACCTTC
CDR3aa: CASSLGPRGSYGYTF

v_gene: TRBV6-1
len: 16
j_gene: TRBJ1-5
abundance: -
d_gene: -
CDR3nt: TGTGCCAGCAGTGGACTTACAGGGTACGTTAGCCAGCCCCAGCATTTT
CDR3aa: CASSGLTGYVSQPQHF

v_gene: TRBV5-6
len: 16
j_gene: TRBJ2-3
abundance: -
d_gene: TRBD2
CDR3nt: TGTGCCAGCAGCGGCTTTGGAGCGGGGGAGAAAGATACGCAGTATTTT
CDR3aa: CASSGFGAGEKDTQYF

v_gene: TRBV19
len: 14
j_gene: TRBJ2-2
abundance: -
d_gene: -
CDR3nt: TGTGCCAGTAGGAGGACAGCGAACACCGGGGAGCTGTTTTTT
CDR3aa: CASRRTANTGELFF

v_gene: TRBV27
len: 17
j_gene: TRBJ1-2
abundance: -
d_gene: TRBD1
CDR3nt: TGTGCCAGCAGAATTCTTTACCGGACAGGGGATAACTATGGCTACACCTTC
CDR3aa: CASRILYRTGDNYGYTF

v_gene: TRBV29-1
len: 13
j_gene: TRBJ2-1
abundance: -
d_gene: TRBD2
CDR3nt: TGCAGCGCTACTTATAGCGGGAGCGGGAGACAGTTCTTC
CDR3aa: CSATYSGSGRQFF

v_gene: TRBV6-6
len: 14
j_gene: TRBJ1-5
abundance: -
d_gene: -
CDR3nt: TGTGCCAGCAGTTACGGGCAGAACAATCAGCCCCAGCATTTT
CDR3aa: CASSYGQNNQPQHF

v_gene: TRBV2
len: 14
j_gene: TRBJ2-1
abundance: -
d_gene: TRBD2
CDR3nt: TGTGCCAGCAGCCTTAGCGGGAGAGAAAATGAGCAGTTCTTC
CDR3aa: CASSLSGRENEQFF

v_gene: TRBV6-6
len: 16
j_gene: TRBJ2-7
abundance: -
d_gene: -
CDR3nt: TGTGCCAGCAGTTACTCGAGGGGGCGGGGTTACTACGAGCAGTACTTC
CDR3aa: CASSYSRGRGYYEQYF

v_gene: TRBV19
len: 15
j_gene: TRBJ1-2
abundance: -
d_gene: -
CDR3nt: TGTGCCAGTAGTATAGACGCGTTGCGAGACTATGGCTACACCTTC
CDR3aa: CASSIDALRDYGYTF

v_gene: TRBV11-2
len: 15
j_gene: TRBJ2-1
abundance: few
d_gene: TRBD1
CDR3nt: TGTGCCAGCAGCTTACAGGGGGCTACCTACAATGAGCAGTTCTTC
CDR3aa: CASSLQGATYNEQFF

v_gene: TRBV18
len: 13
j_gene: TRBJ1-4
abundance: -
d_gene: -
CDR3nt: TGTGCCAGCTCACCGAGTGGCGGTGAAAAACTGTTTTTT
CDR3aa: CASSPSGGEKLFF

v_gene: TRBV5-1
len: 15
j_gene: TRBJ2-2
abundance: -
d_gene: -
CDR3nt: TGCGCCAGCAGACCGGGACTCGGGGACACCGGGGAGCTGTTTTTT
CDR3aa: CASRPGLGDTGELFF

v_gene: TRBV7-2
len: 15
j_gene: TRBJ2-4
abundance: -
d_gene: -
CDR3nt: TGTGCCAGCAGTTTTACTGGTGTGGCCAAAAACATTCAGTACTTC
CDR3aa: CASSFTGVAKNIQYF

v_gene: TRBV9
len: 15
j_gene: TRBJ2-7
abundance: -
d_gene: TRBD2
CDR3nt: TGTGCCAGCAGCCCCCGTCTAGCGGGAACCTACGAGCAGTACTTC
CDR3aa: CASSPRLAGTYEQYF

v_gene: TRBV5-6
len: 12
j_gene: TRBJ2-7
abundance: -
d_gene: -
CDR3nt: TGTGCCAGCGTGGGCCTGGGCCGCGAGCAGTACTTC
CDR3aa: CASVGLGREQYF

v_gene: TRBV7-8
len: 15
j_gene: TRBJ1-2
abundance: -
d_gene: -
CDR3nt: TGTGCCAGCAGCTTAGCTACGGCGGGGATCTATGGCTACACCTTC
CDR3aa: CASSLATAGIYGYTF

v_gene: TRBV19
len: 12
j_gene: TRBJ1-2
abundance: -
d_gene: TRBD1
CDR3nt: TGTGCCAGTAGTCTAGACAGGGGCGGCTACACCTTC
CDR3aa: CASSLDRGGYTF

v_gene: TRBV10-3
len: 15
j_gene: TRBJ2-5
abundance: -
d_gene: TRBD2
CDR3nt: TGTGCCATCAGTGATTCGACTAGCGGGGGGGAGACCCAGTACTTC
CDR3aa: CAISDSTSGGETQYF

v_gene: TRBV30
len: 15
j_gene: TRBJ1-5
abundance: -
d_gene: -
CDR3nt: TGTGCCTGGAGTGTAGGGGGGGGGTCCAATCAGCCCCAGCATTTT
CDR3aa: CAWSVGGGSNQPQHF

v_gene: TRBV7-2
len: 14
j_gene: TRBJ2-3
abundance: -
d_gene: -
CDR3nt: TGTGCCAGCAGCTTCGACTGGGTCACAGATACGCAGTATTTT
CDR3aa: CASSFDWVTDTQYF

v_gene: TRBV5-4
len: 14
j_gene: TRBJ1-1
abundance: -
d_gene: -
CDR3nt: TGTGCCAGCAGCTTGGGACTTCAGAACACTGAAGCTTTCTTT
CDR3aa: CASSLGLQNTEAFF

v_gene: TRBV6-5
len: 16
j_gene: TRBJ2-1
abundance: -
d_gene: TRBD2
CDR3nt: TGTGCCAGCAGTTATAGGTGGACTAGCGGTTACAATGAGCAGTTCTTC
CDR3aa: CASSYRWTSGYNEQFF

v_gene: TRBV7-2
len: 15
j_gene: TRBJ1-5
abundance: -
d_gene: TRBD1
CDR3nt: TGTGCCAGCAGCTTCGACAGGGGAACGAATCAGCCCCAGCATTTT
CDR3aa: CASSFDRGTNQPQHF

v_gene: TRBV7-6
len: 13
j_gene: TRBJ1-1
abundance: -
d_gene: -
CDR3nt: TGTGCCAGCAGCCTCAGCGGTAACACTGAAGCTTTCTTT
CDR3aa: CASSLSGNTEAFF

v_gene: TRBV2
len: 13
j_gene: TRBJ2-6
abundance: once
d_gene: -
CDR3nt: TGTGCCAGCCAGTTGTCTGGGGCCAACGTCCTGACTTTC
CDR3aa: CASQLSGANVLTF

v_gene: TRBV6-1
len: 14
j_gene: TRBJ2-7
abundance: -
d_gene: -
CDR3nt: TGTGCCAGCAGTTCGGGCGGGGTCTCCTACGAGCAGTACTTC
CDR3aa: CASSSGGVSYEQYF

v_gene: TRBV7-9
len: 17
j_gene: TRBJ1-1
abundance: -
d_gene: -
CDR3nt: TGTGCCAGCAGCTTAGTTTCAGGAATGAGAATGAACACTGAAGCTTTCTTT
CDR3aa: CASSLVSGMRMNTEAFF

v_gene: TRBV5-5
len: 14
j_gene: TRBJ2-7
abundance: -
d_gene: TRBD2
CDR3nt: TGTGCCAGCAGGAAGCGGGAGGCCTCCTACGAGCAGTACTTC
CDR3aa: CASRKREASYEQYF

v_gene: TRBV23-1
len: 13
j_gene: TRBJ1-6
abundance: -
d_gene: -
CDR3nt: TGCGCCAGCAGTCAATCTGGCGGCTCACCCCTCCACTTT
CDR3aa: CASSQSGGSPLHF

v_gene: TRBV30
len: 13
j_gene: TRBJ2-1
abundance: -
d_gene: -
CDR3nt: TGTGCCTGGAACCAGCTGGAGTACAATGAGCAGTTCTTC
CDR3aa: CAWNQLEYNEQFF

v_gene: TRBV7-9
len: 15
j_gene: TRBJ2-5
abundance: -
d_gene: -
CDR3nt: TGTGCCAGCAGCTCCGGGGAATGGGGACAAGAGACCCAGTACTTC
CDR3aa: CASSSGEWGQETQYF

v_gene: TRBV27
len: 18
j_gene: TRBJ2-1
abundance: -
d_gene: TRBD2
CDR3nt: TGTGCCAGCAGTTCCCTCGGGACTAGCGGGGGAACCTACAATGAGCAGTTCTTC
CDR3aa: CASSSLGTSGGTYNEQFF

v_gene: TRBV27
len: 13
j_gene: TRBJ1-1
abundance: -
d_gene: -
CDR3nt: TGTGCCAGCATGGCCAGGGTGAACACTGAAGCTTTCTTT
CDR3aa: CASMARVNTEAFF

v_gene: TRBV10-2
len: 15
j_gene: TRBJ2-7
abundance: -
d_gene: -
CDR3nt: TGCGCCAGCAGTGAACAGCGGGCAACCTCCTACGAGCAGTACTTC
CDR3aa: CASSEQRATSYEQYF

v_gene: TRBV18
len: 16
j_gene: TRBJ2-5
abundance: -
d_gene: TRBD1
CDR3nt: TGTGCCAGCTCACATCCGGGACAGGGTGCGGGGGAGACCCAGTACTTC
CDR3aa: CASSHPGQGAGETQYF

v_gene: TRBV7-2
len: 13
j_gene: TRBJ2-2
abundance: -
d_gene: -
CDR3nt: TGTGCCAGCAGCCGAACTATCACCGGGGAGCTGTTTTTT
CDR3aa: CASSRTITGELFF

v_gene: TRBV6-5
len: 15
j_gene: TRBJ1-2
abundance: -
d_gene: TRBD1
CDR3nt: TGTGCCAGCAGTTACGATGACAGGGGGCGAGGGGGCTACACCTTC
CDR3aa: CASSYDDRGRGGYTF

v_gene: TRBV29-1
len: 18
j_gene: TRBJ1-1
abundance: -
d_gene: TRBD1
CDR3nt: TGCAGCGTTGCCACCCCTGGGAGGACAGGGGGCTTGGGCACTGAAGCTTTCTTT
CDR3aa: CSVATPGRTGGLGTEAFF

v_gene: TRBV15
len: 13
j_gene: TRBJ2-5
abundance: -
d_gene: TRBD2
CDR3nt: TGTGCCACCAGCATTGAGCGGGAGAGGGCCCAGTACTTC
CDR3aa: CATSIERERAQYF

v_gene: TRBV6-5
len: 15
j_gene: TRBJ1-5
abundance: -
d_gene: -
CDR3nt: TGTGCCAGCAGTTACTCGAACAGGGGCAATCAGCCCCAGCATTTT
CDR3aa: CASSYSNRGNQPQHF

v_gene: TRBV7-8
len: 14
j_gene: TRBJ1-1
abundance: -
d_gene: -
CDR3nt: TGTGCCAGCAGCATACGACAGGATGAGGCTGAAGCTTTCTTT
CDR3aa: CASSIRQDEAEAFF

v_gene: TRBV7-2
len: 15
j_gene: TRBJ2-5
abundance: -
d_gene: -
CDR3nt: TGTGCCAGCAGCTTAGTTATTTCCTTCCAAGAGACCCAGTACTTC
CDR3aa: CASSLVISFQETQYF

v_gene: TRBV7-2
len: 13
j_gene: TRBJ1-1
abundance: -
d_gene: TRBD1
CDR3nt: TGTGCCAGCAGCTTAGAAGGGGACAGTGAAGCTTTCTTT
CDR3aa: CASSLEGDSEAFF

v_gene: TRBV13
len: 17
j_gene: TRBJ2-6
abundance: -
d_gene: -
CDR3nt: TGTGCCAGCAGCTTAGGTGGGTACACGGGAGGGGCCAACGTCCTGACTTTC
CDR3aa: CASSLGGYTGGANVLTF